Listed below are T cell receptor beta chains from one sample, sequenced in a study of response to subunit inactivated influenza vaccine. TCRdb analysed the RT-PCR reads with MiXCR anew, one entry per CDR3 protein. There are under 750,000 distinct CDR3 sequences in the sample; 12% occur only once, and roughly 10% lies in the top ten. Sequences were derived from PBMCs from blood, sampled on the day of vaccination. The receptors come from a middle-aged man who received an inactivated influenza vaccine. CDR3s include the opening cysteine and the closing phenylalanine or tryptophan. The D gene is left open where the match is weak. Expanded clones are given a class, and other clones once, few, many or no size at all.

d_call	clone_size	v_call	j_call	cdr3_nt	cdr3_aa
TRBD2	-	TRBV6-2/TRBV6-3	TRBJ2-7	TGTGCCAGCACCAAAGTCCGCGGGGGGATCAACTACGAGCAGTACTTC	CASTKVRGGINYEQYF
-	-	TRBV27	TRBJ2-5	TGTGCCAGCGGCCCTCAAGGGACAAGGAGAGAGACCCAGTACTTC	CASGPQGTRRETQYF
TRBD2	many	TRBV12-3/TRBV12-4	TRBJ2-3	TGTGCCAGCAGTTTAACTAGCGGGAGTCCAGATACGCAGTATTTT	CASSLTSGSPDTQYF
-	-	TRBV6-5	TRBJ2-2	TGTGCCAGCAGTTACTCGAGGACAGCGAACACCGGGGAGCTGTTTTTT	CASSYSRTANTGELFF
-	few	TRBV2	TRBJ2-3	TGTGCCAGCAGTGGACTGACTGTATACACAGATACGCAGTATTTT	CASSGLTVYTDTQYF
TRBD1	few	TRBV6-1	TRBJ1-2	TGTGCCAGCAGTACCCAGACAGGGACCTTGAGAGGCTACACCTTC	CASSTQTGTLRGYTF
-	once	TRBV7-8	TRBJ2-7	TGTGCCAGCAGCAGCCCAGGGGCGCAGGGCTACGAGCAGTACTTC	CASSSPGAQGYEQYF
-	few	TRBV5-1	TRBJ2-3	TGCGCCAGCAGCTTGGCGGTGGGAGGAAGGACAGATACGCAGTATTTT	CASSLAVGGRTDTQYF
-	few	TRBV12-5	TRBJ1-2	TGTGCTAGTGGTTCCCTCGCGGCGAAGCCTAACTATGGCTACACCTTC	CASGSLAAKPNYGYTF
-	few	TRBV20-1	TRBJ2-7	TGCAGTGCTAACACGGGAGAGGTCCACGAGCAGTACTTC	CSANTGEVHEQYF
-	-	TRBV5-1	TRBJ2-3	TGCGCCAGCAGGCCACGAAGTAACACAGATACGCAGTATTTT	CASRPRSNTDTQYF
-	-	TRBV6-2/TRBV6-3	TRBJ2-5	TGTGCCAGCAGTTACGGCCCGGGAACCCAGTACTTC	CASSYGPGTQYF
-	many	TRBV10-3	TRBJ2-7	TGTGCCTCAAGCGACCAGGACTACGAGCAGTACTTC	CASSDQDYEQYF
TRBD2	-	TRBV10-3	TRBJ2-1	TGTGCCACATCTAGCGGGGGGACAGAGCAGTTCTTC	CATSSGGTEQFF
-	few	TRBV4-3	TRBJ2-3	TGCGCCAGCAGCCAAGTGTGGGCGACCACAGATACGCAGTATTTT	CASSQVWATTDTQYF
-	few	TRBV6-4	TRBJ1-1	TGTGCCAGCAGTGACTCGAGGGGCCGTGAAGCTTTCTTT	CASSDSRGREAFF
-	many	TRBV11-2	TRBJ2-5	TGTGCCAGTAAGCGGTACCAAGAGACCCAGTACTTC	CASKRYQETQYF
-	-	TRBV7-2	TRBJ1-2	TGTGCCAGCAGCCCCTCCGGACAGAATTCATATGGCTACACCTTC	CASSPSGQNSYGYTF
-	few	TRBV5-5	TRBJ1-1	TGTGCCAGCAGCTACGGGGGCGGGAGGTCTGAAGCTTTCTTT	CASSYGGGRSEAFF
-	-	TRBV29-1	TRBJ1-2	TGCAGCGAGCACTCAGGGTGTGGCTACACCTTC	CSEHSGCGYTF
TRBD1	many	TRBV7-9	TRBJ1-3	TGTGCCAGCAGCTTCCCCGGGACAGCCATATATTTT	CASSFPGTAIYF
TRBD2	few	TRBV10-3	TRBJ2-7	TGTGCCATCAGAGTAGCGGGGACCTACGAGCAGTACTTC	CAIRVAGTYEQYF
-	-	TRBV12-3/TRBV12-4	TRBJ2-1	TGTGCCGTCACTGTACAGGGAAACAATGAGCAGTTCTTC	CAVTVQGNNEQFF
-	-	TRBV7-2	TRBJ2-7	TGTGCCAGCAGCACATGGGACGGCTACGAGCAGTACTTC	CASSTWDGYEQYF
-	-	TRBV12-3/TRBV12-4	TRBJ2-5	TGTGCCAGCAGTCGCGAATGGGTCCAAGAGACCCAGTACTTC	CASSREWVQETQYF
-	-	TRBV21-1	TRBJ2-2	TGTGCCAGCAGCAAAGGCTTGCCGGGACAGGGGCTCCCGTTGAACACCGGGGAGCTGTTTTTT	CASSKGLPGQGLPLNTGELFF
-	-	TRBV4-2	TRBJ1-2	TGTGCCACCCGCAGAGGGACCACGGAAGGCTACACCTTC	CATRRGTTEGYTF
-	-	TRBV29-1	TRBJ1-5	TGCAGCGTTGCAGGCAGTGAGAATCAGCCCCAGCATTTT	CSVAGSENQPQHF
TRBD2	few	TRBV12-3/TRBV12-4	TRBJ2-7	TGTGCCAGCAGCCTAGCGGGGGGGCAAGAGCAGTACTTC	CASSLAGGQEQYF
TRBD1	-	TRBV7-8	TRBJ2-4	TGTGCCAGCAGCGAGCGACAGGGGGCTGTCATTCAGTACTTC	CASSERQGAVIQYF
-	-	TRBV7-9	TRBJ2-5	TGTGCCAGCAGCTTAGGGCAGGGAAACCAAGAGACCCAGTACTTC	CASSLGQGNQETQYF
TRBD2	-	TRBV28	TRBJ2-5	TGTGCCAGCAGTTTACCCATGGCTAGCGGGGATCAAGAGACCCAGTACTTC	CASSLPMASGDQETQYF
-	once	TRBV28	TRBJ2-5	TGTGCCAGCAGTCAGGGTCTCCGCGCGAAGACCCAGTACTTC	CASSQGLRAKTQYF
-	-	TRBV10-3	TRBJ1-1	TGTGCCATCAGTCGAGACTCGAACACTGAAGCTTTCTTT	CAISRDSNTEAFF
TRBD1	few	TRBV20-1	TRBJ1-3	TGCAGTGCTAGAAGACAGGGTTCCAAGAGCTCTGGAAACACCATATATTTT	CSARRQGSKSSGNTIYF
-	few	TRBV15	TRBJ1-2	TGTGCCACCAGCAGAACAACGGGAAGCTACACCTTC	CATSRTTGSYTF
-	few	TRBV18	TRBJ2-7	TGTGCCAGCTCAATCTCGGGACAAGCCTACGAGCAGTACTTC	CASSISGQAYEQYF
-	many	TRBV7-2	TRBJ1-1	TGTGCCAGCAGCTTTATTAGCCGACAGTTGAACACTGAAGCTTTCTTT	CASSFISRQLNTEAFF
-	many	TRBV29-1	TRBJ1-1	TGCAGCGTGGCACCCGGACCCAACACTGAAGCTTTCTTT	CSVAPGPNTEAFF
-	many	TRBV5-1	TRBJ2-1	TGCGCCAGCAGCCAGTCGACCCTAGAGCAGTTCTTC	CASSQSTLEQFF
-	-	TRBV6-5	TRBJ2-5	TGTGCCAGCAGTTACTCCTTCCGCGCGTTATCAGAGACCCAGTACTTC	CASSYSFRALSETQYF
-	-	TRBV28	TRBJ2-6	TGTGCCAGCAGTGCAGACATCTCTGGGGCCAACGTCCTGACTTTC	CASSADISGANVLTF
TRBD2	few	TRBV7-2	TRBJ2-7	TGTGCCAGCAGCTTAGTCGGGACTAGCGATAGCTCCTACGAGCAGTACTTC	CASSLVGTSDSSYEQYF
-	many	TRBV20-1	TRBJ2-1	TGCAGTCTATCCGCGAATGAGCAGTTCTTC	CSLSANEQFF
-	-	TRBV30	TRBJ2-1	TGTGCCTGGATGATAGGGGGGAGTGCGGATGAGCAGTTCTTC	CAWMIGGSADEQFF
-	few	TRBV20-1	TRBJ1-1	TGCAGTGCTAGAAACCAACAGGGCCTGAACACTGAAGCTTTCTTT	CSARNQQGLNTEAFF
TRBD2	-	TRBV20-1	TRBJ2-4	TGCAGTGCACTGCGGGGGGATGTAGCCAAAAACATTCAGTACTTC	CSALRGDVAKNIQYF
-	-	TRBV15	TRBJ2-5	TGTGCCACCAGCAGAGATCGGCGGTCGTACCAAGAGACCCAGTACTTC	CATSRDRRSYQETQYF
-	few	TRBV7-8	TRBJ2-2	TGTGCCAGCAGCTTAGCCTCTACAGGTTACACCGGGGAGCTGTTTTTT	CASSLASTGYTGELFF
TRBD2	-	TRBV4-1	TRBJ2-1	TGCGCCAGCAGCCAGGGCCGACTAGCGGGAGTCAATGAGCAGTTCTTC	CASSQGRLAGVNEQFF
TRBD2	many	TRBV7-9	TRBJ2-3	TGTGCCAGCAGCCCGTGGACTAGCGGGGGGGCAGATACGCAGTATTTT	CASSPWTSGGADTQYF
-	-	TRBV3-1	TRBJ2-7	TGTGCCAGCAGCCAAGAGAGAGGGTCGCCCTACGAGCAGTACTTC	CASSQERGSPYEQYF
TRBD1	few	TRBV3-1	TRBJ1-1	TGTGCCAGCAGCCAAGATCTGCAGGGGGGGAACACTGAAGCTTTCTTT	CASSQDLQGGNTEAFF